This is a list of T cell receptor beta chains from one sample in a study of blood T cells in healthy people across ages. From the 5' RACE reads, TCRdb called clonotypes with MiXCR, one entry per CDR3 protein. Of roughly 800,000 distinct CDR3 sequences in the sample, roughly 64% are singletons; the top ten hold 20% to 25%. Input material: blood. These receptors were collected from a man under 40 in good health. Both conserved end residues are part of each CDR3. D genes are given only for firm matches. Expanded clones are given a class, and other clones once, few, many or no size at all.

. TRBJ2-7 . TRBV4-2 TGTGCCAGCAGCCAAGGGGGCCCGACAACTTACGAGCAGTACTTC CASSQGGPTTYEQYF
. TRBJ2-3 . TRBV20-1 TGCAGTGTTCTGCTAGCCGGCACAGATACGCAGTATTTT CSVLLAGTDTQYF
. TRBJ1-1 . TRBV4-2 TGTGCCAGCAGCCGACAGGTCGGTGGGAACACTGAAGCTTTCTTT CASSRQVGGNTEAFF
. TRBJ2-7 TRBD2 TRBV7-2 TGTGCCAGCAGCTTAGCCAGCGGGAGGATGTACGAGCAGTACTTC CASSLASGRMYEQYF
. TRBJ2-3 . TRBV4-2 TGTGCCAGCAGCCAAGAGCTTGGGCGAGATACGCAGTATTTT CASSQELGRDTQYF
. TRBJ2-1 TRBD2 TRBV12-3/TRBV12-4 TGTGCCAGCAGTCTCCTGACTAGCGGGGGGAACAATGAGCAGTTCTTC CASSLLTSGGNNEQFF
many TRBJ2-1 TRBD2 TRBV29-1 TGCAGCGTTGAAGAATCGACTAGCGGGAGTTATGAGCAGTTCTTC CSVEESTSGSYEQFF
. TRBJ2-7 TRBD2 TRBV5-1 TGCGCCAGCAGCTTAACTAGCGGGACGCACGAGCAGTACTTC CASSLTSGTHEQYF
. TRBJ2-5 . TRBV7-2 TGTGCCAGCAGGAAAACCCCCTCTTTCCGCGGAGAGACCCAGTACTTC CASRKTPSFRGETQYF
. TRBJ2-5 . TRBV21-1 TGTGCCAGCACGGGACGGCTACATCAAGAGACCCAGTACTTC CASTGRLHQETQYF
. TRBJ2-1 . TRBV28 TGTGCCAGCAGCCTGGAGGGGGAGAGACGTGAGCAGTTCTTC CASSLEGERREQFF
few TRBJ1-5 . TRBV3-1 TGTGCCAGCAGCCAAGCAGCAAGCAATCAGCCCCAGCATTTT CASSQAASNQPQHF
. TRBJ2-3 TRBD1 TRBV6-1 TGTGCCAGCACCCCGGGACAGGGTTTACGAGATACGCAGTATTTT CASTPGQGLRDTQYF
. TRBJ2-7 TRBD2 TRBV6-2/TRBV6-3 TGTGCCAGCAGTTTAAGCGGGAGGTTTTACGAGCAGTACTTC CASSLSGRFYEQYF
. TRBJ2-1 . TRBV2 TGTGCCAGCAGTAGTTGGGTCAATGAGCAGTTCTTC CASSSWVNEQFF
many TRBJ2-6 . TRBV5-8 TGTGCCAGCAGCTTGGAAAGGGGATCTGGGGCCAACGTCCTGACTTTC CASSLERGSGANVLTF
. TRBJ2-7 . TRBV6-5 TGTGCCAGCAGTTTCGGACAACCCTACGAGCAGTACTTC CASSFGQPYEQYF
. TRBJ1-2 TRBD1 TRBV13 TGTGCCAGCAGCTCAACGACAGGGACGGCCGGGGGTTATGGCTACACCTTC CASSSTTGTAGGYGYTF
many TRBJ2-1 . TRBV4-2 TGTGCCAGCAGCCGGGAACTAGGGAAGGATGAGCAGTTCTTC CASSRELGKDEQFF
. TRBJ2-1 . TRBV9 TGTGCCAGCAGCGTAGTCGGCGGGCCGGGGTACAATGAGCAGTTCTTC CASSVVGGPGYNEQFF
. TRBJ2-7 TRBD1 TRBV10-3 TGTGCCATCGGCCCGGGACAGAGTCCTTACGAGCAGTACTTC CAIGPGQSPYEQYF
. TRBJ2-7 . TRBV4-1 TGCGCCAGCAGCCAAGCTAAACAGGACGAGCAGTACTTC CASSQAKQDEQYF
few TRBJ1-5 TRBD1 TRBV19 TGTGCCAGTAGTACGGACAGGGACCAGCCCCAGCATTTT CASSTDRDQPQHF
. TRBJ2-3 . TRBV19 TGTGCCAGTAAAGGAACCGAGGCAGGGTGGTTTGCAGATACGCAGTATTTT CASKGTEAGWFADTQYF
few TRBJ2-7 . TRBV3-1 TGTGCCAGCAGCCAAGATACGGTGAGCTCCTACGAGCAGTACTTC CASSQDTVSSYEQYF
. TRBJ2-1 TRBD2 TRBV20-1 TGCAGTGCCACCCTGGGGGAGGGCTCCTACAATGAGCAGTTCTTC CSATLGEGSYNEQFF
. TRBJ1-6 . TRBV4-1 TGCGCCAGCAGCCAAGATCCAATAAGCTCCTATAATTCACCCCTCCACTTT CASSQDPISSYNSPLHF
few TRBJ2-6 . TRBV29-1 TGCAGCGTTGGAACCTCTGGGGCCAACGTCCTGACTTTC CSVGTSGANVLTF
. TRBJ2-1 . TRBV27 TGTGCCAGCAGCCCCCCCGACACGTATGAGCAGTTCTTC CASSPPDTYEQFF
. TRBJ2-7 TRBD2 TRBV6-6 TGTGCCAGCAGCCACGGACCTAGCGGGGGAGCCTACGAGCAGTACTTC CASSHGPSGGAYEQYF
. TRBJ2-1 TRBD2 TRBV7-9 TGTGCCAGCAGCTTAGCCCGGGGGGGCCTCTACAATGAGCAGTTCTTC CASSLARGGLYNEQFF
. TRBJ2-1 TRBD2 TRBV6-1 TGTGCCAGCAGCCCAGGAGGAATCGGGACTAGCGGGAGGTACAATGAGCAGTTCTTC CASSPGGIGTSGRYNEQFF
. TRBJ2-5 . TRBV7-2 TGTGCCAGCAGCTTGACACGGGGCCCTCTTCCCCAAGAGACCCAGTACTTC CASSLTRGPLPQETQYF
. TRBJ2-5 TRBD1 TRBV7-8 TGTGCCAGCATCTCCACAGGGGTGGGAGAGACCCAGTACTTC CASISTGVGETQYF
. TRBJ1-4 . TRBV7-2 TGTGCCAGCAGCTCGACAGACGCAACTAATGAAAAACTGTTTTTT CASSSTDATNEKLFF
. TRBJ2-4 . TRBV5-1 TGCGCCAGCAGCTTCCGGGAGAAAAACATTCAGTACTTC CASSFREKNIQYF
. TRBJ2-5 . TRBV20-1 TGCAGTGCTAGATTGCCGCCCCACCAAGAGACCCAGTACTTC CSARLPPHQETQYF
. TRBJ2-1 . TRBV7-8 TGTGCCAGCACACCCGCGTGGGAGCAGTTCTTC CASTPAWEQFF
. TRBJ2-4 TRBD1 TRBV4-2 TGTGCCAGCAGCCAAGCCTCGGGACAGTTCGAGCTGTACTTC CASSQASGQFELYF
. TRBJ2-1 . TRBV20-1 TGCAGTGCTAGGCCGTTCGGGACGGGGATATACAATGAGCAGTTCTTC CSARPFGTGIYNEQFF
. TRBJ2-7 . TRBV7-8 TGTGCCAGCAGCGCGGACAGCGCCTACGAGCAGTACTTC CASSADSAYEQYF
. TRBJ1-5 . TRBV7-2 TGTGCCAGCAGCTTGGGACGGAATAGCAATCAGCCCCAGCATTTT CASSLGRNSNQPQHF
few TRBJ1-2 . TRBV7-9 TGTGCCAGCAGCTCAGACGGGTTGGGGGTTTATGGCTACACCTTC CASSSDGLGVYGYTF